Given below is one T cell receptor (beta chain) in context. The antigen remains undetermined. This CDR3 spans 13 amino acids. Germline CDR1 SGHRS, CDR2 YFSETQ. The V end lost 3 bases, the J end lost 0 bases, and 3 bases lay between the germline ends. The PCR was carried out with 60 Vbeta primers and 13 Jbeta primers. TCRdb keeps only in-frame clones here, not all; method: immunoSEQ multiplex PCR. The sample records some 140,000 clones, 65% to 80% being singletons. This specimen comes from a study of cytomegalovirus exposure and HLA in healthy donors. Study outcomes and limitations: It was reportedly the case that the classifier diagnosed cytomegalovirus status with high specificity and sensitivity. Some public TCRs appeared in many individuals, while most sequences were rare. Earlier analysis found most TCR beta V segments productive about 87% or about 30% of the time. Roughly uniform depth of sequencing across donors was assumed in presence/absence analyses.

This clonotype was obtained from a man aged 35 to 55 in good health and CMV-seropositive. Sequenced material: PBMCs. The chain couples TRBV5-1 to TRBJ1-4; D is uncertain. Here the CDR3 reads CASSYSTNEKLFF. The DNA of the CDR3 is TGCGCCAGCAGCTACTCAACTAATGAAAAACTGTTTTTT.